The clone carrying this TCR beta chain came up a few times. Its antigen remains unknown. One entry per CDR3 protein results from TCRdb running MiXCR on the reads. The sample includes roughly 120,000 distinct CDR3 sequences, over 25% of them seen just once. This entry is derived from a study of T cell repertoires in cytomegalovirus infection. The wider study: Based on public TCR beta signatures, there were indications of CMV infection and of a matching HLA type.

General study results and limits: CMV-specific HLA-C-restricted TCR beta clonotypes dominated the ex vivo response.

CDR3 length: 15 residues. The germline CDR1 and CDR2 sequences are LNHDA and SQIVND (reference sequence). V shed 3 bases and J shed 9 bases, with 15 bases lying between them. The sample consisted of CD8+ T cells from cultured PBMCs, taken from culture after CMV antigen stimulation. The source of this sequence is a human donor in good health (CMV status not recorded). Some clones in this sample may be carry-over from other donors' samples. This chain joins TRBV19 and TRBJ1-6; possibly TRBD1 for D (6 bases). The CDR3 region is CASSIGQQIISPLHF. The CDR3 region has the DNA TGTGCCAGTAGTATCGGACAGCAAATCATTTCACCCCTCCACTTT.